The clone carrying this TCR beta chain was seen ten or more times. What it recognizes is unknown. A unique molecular identifier was carried by every single TCR cDNA molecule. TCRdb reprocessed the 5' RACE reads with MiXCR, giving one entry per CDR3 protein. The sample lists about 2,000 distinct CDR3 sequences; about 2.9% were seen once. The sample belongs to a study of spatial heterogeneity in lung cancer. V lost 0 bases and J lost 8, with 22 bases in between. The CDR3 is 17 residues long. Per the germline V gene, CDR1 is ENHRY and CDR2 is SYGVKD. Overall study findings and caveats: Alpha chain coverage of tumor T cells was estimated at approximately 6.8%, and beta chain coverage at approximately 13%. It was found that expanded intratumoral alpha and beta TCR counts tracked tumor mutation counts.

The time point was: sample taken at primary tumor resection. The chain recombines TRBV10-3 with TRBJ1-2; the D is unclear. Sample: lung tumor tissue, taken at surgery. The sequence was obtained from a female donor with early-stage non-small cell lung cancer. The CDR3 region has the DNA TGTGCCATCAGTGAGTCAGATCGCGACAAAGCTGCTAGCGGCTACACCTTC. The encoded protein is CAISESDRDKAASGYTF.